This TCR beta chain is drawn from a study of blood T cell repertoires in COVID-19 (dated by TCRdb to 2018 to 2020). With regard to the full study: Samples from collaborators originated in the United States, Italy and Spain and spanned both the acute and convalescent phases of COVID-19. Deeply sampled blood TCRbeta repertoires from subjects exposed to, actively infected with, or recovered from COVID-19 were included in the dataset. Nearly every sample came with metadata listing a de-identified subject ID, COVID-19 status, age in years and sex. The prospective study material was composed of cDNA or gDNA derived from T cells, B-cell-depleted T cells, or PBMCs. Where HLA class I and class II types were available, the types were taken from metadata supplied by the sample provider, not from assay-based typing. The repertoires were made available in a free public database intended to serve as a resource for research on the immune response to SARS-CoV-2. Samples were obtained from the ongoing ImmuneRACE study (first 160 participants) and from about 1,300 subjects provided by 6 global collaborators. On the study overall, not on this receptor specifically: The amount of clinical and demographic metadata varied by source and participant and was provided uncurated.

Germline trimming amounts to 5 bases on V and 4 bases on J, with 8 as the count of junction bases outside the gene matches. Per the germline V gene, SGHAT is the CDR1 and FQNNGV is the CDR2. Measured from the cysteine to the phenylalanine, the CDR3 is 14 residues long. The DNA shown is the 42-base CDR3, in frame from base 1. TCRbeta CDR3 regions were amplified from genomic DNA by means of the immunoSEQ Assay, a bias-controlled multiplex PCR. The study's processing was this. The number of nucleated cells in each sample was estimated by amplification of reference gene primers within the assay. To quantify the absolute abundance of each unique TCRbeta CDR3 rearrangement, sequence reads were collapsed and filtered. For each sample, productive Simpson clonality was calculated by taking the square root of Simpson's diversity index across productive rearrangements. Drawn from immuneACCESS, this table holds only the in-frame rearrangements with V and J called that TCRdb kept. Clones are partly lost; checked studies trace under half to an unresolved V gene and leave the rest unexplained. V, J and clone size are those of that table, while D and trimming were read from the DNA. For this sample there are 10,000 to 15,000 clones; 65% to 90% appear just once. Approximately 25% of the sample rests with the top ten.

Collaborating institutions collected whole blood in K2EDTA tubes following their own protocols. For TCRbeta analysis, collaborators shipped samples in one of three forms: frozen whole blood, isolated PBMCs, or DNA extracted from either of those sample types. As for this clone: Its antigen is not yet known. The record has no base qualities; no much larger clone is one base away.

The sample consisted of peripheral blood. This receptor was obtained from a man aged 40-55 years with active or convalescent COVID-19. The V gene is TRBV11-2 and the J gene is TRBJ2-7, with 7 middle bases fitting TRBD2. The bases read TGTGCCAGCAGCCAAGAACCAGCGGGGTACGAGCAGTACTTC. It translates to CASSQEPAGYEQYF. Supplemented by the reference TRBV11-2 and TRBJ2-7 proteins around the CDR3, the complete variable domain is EAGVAQSPRYKIIEKRQSVAFWCNPISGHATLYWYQQILGQGPKLLIQFQNNGVVDDSQLPKDRFSAERLKGVDSTLKIQPAKLEDSAVYLCASSQEPAGYEQYFGPGTRLTVT.